The rows below give T cell receptor beta chains drawn from one sample of a study of read filtering for tumor transcriptome and immune sequencing. TCRdb independently ran MiXCR on the reads; one entry per CDR3 protein. The sample lists fewer than 100,000 distinct CDR3 sequences; 10% to 15% were seen once. The sequenced sample was a population of CD138-negative cells sorted from bone marrow. Receptors were obtained from a donor aged 40 or over with multiple myeloma. The CDR3 runs from the conserved cysteine through the conserved F or W. The order of the fields is clone size, D gene, V gene, J gene, CDR3 protein, CDR3 DNA. The D gene is left open where the match is weak. A clone size is listed for some rows: how often the clone was seen (once, few, many), or a class if it is expanded.

abundance: many; d_gene: -; v_gene: TRBV29-1; j_gene: TRBJ2-2; CDR3aa: CSVPGPGTGELFF; CDR3nt: TGCAGCGTCCCGGGCCCCGGGACCGGGGAGCTGTTTTTT
abundance: many; d_gene: -; v_gene: TRBV27; j_gene: TRBJ1-1; CDR3aa: CASTLGQWNTEAFF; CDR3nt: TGTGCCAGCACCCTAGGGCAGTGGAACACTGAAGCTTTCTTT
abundance: -; d_gene: -; v_gene: TRBV5-1; j_gene: TRBJ2-2; CDR3aa: CASKLGQENTGELFF; CDR3nt: TGCGCCAGTAAGCTCGGGCAGGAGAACACCGGGGAGCTGTTTTTT
abundance: few; d_gene: -; v_gene: TRBV2; j_gene: TRBJ2-7; CDR3aa: CASSQGLGGLYEQYF; CDR3nt: TGTGCCAGCAGCCAGGGACTTGGCGGGCTCTACGAGCAGTACTTC
abundance: many; d_gene: -; v_gene: TRBV12-3/TRBV12-4; j_gene: TRBJ2-1; CDR3aa: CASSPSRSSYNEQFF; CDR3nt: TGTGCCAGCAGCCCGAGCCGTAGCTCCTACAATGAGCAGTTCTTC
abundance: many; d_gene: TRBD2; v_gene: TRBV20-1; j_gene: TRBJ2-1; CDR3aa: CSARRDYAGTAYNEQFF; CDR3nt: TGCAGTGCTAGGCGGGACTATGCGGGCACCGCCTACAATGAGCAGTTCTTC
abundance: -; d_gene: -; v_gene: TRBV20-1; j_gene: TRBJ1-5; CDR3aa: CSANLPPRTGPQHF; CDR3nt: TGCAGTGCCAACCTACCGCCTAGGACCGGCCCCCAGCATTTT
abundance: many; d_gene: -; v_gene: TRBV24-1; j_gene: TRBJ1-1; CDR3aa: CATSGAGAANTEAFF; CDR3nt: TGTGCCACCAGTGGGGCCGGGGCGGCGAACACTGAAGCTTTCTTT
abundance: many; d_gene: -; v_gene: TRBV5-1; j_gene: TRBJ1-1; CDR3aa: CASSVGVTGEAFF; CDR3nt: TGCGCCAGCAGCGTGGGCGTAACGGGCGAAGCTTTCTTT
abundance: many; d_gene: TRBD1; v_gene: TRBV6-6; j_gene: TRBJ2-1; CDR3aa: CASSYSFGTAYNEQFF; CDR3nt: TGTGCCAGCAGTTACTCCTTCGGGACAGCATACAATGAGCAGTTCTTC
abundance: many; d_gene: TRBD1; v_gene: TRBV7-8; j_gene: TRBJ2-3; CDR3aa: CASSFAGTGGADTQYF; CDR3nt: TGTGCCAGCAGCTTCGCCGGGACAGGGGGGGCAGATACGCAGTATTTT
abundance: -; d_gene: -; v_gene: TRBV29-1; j_gene: TRBJ2-7; CDR3aa: CSVEDVPGGTYEQYF; CDR3nt: TGCAGCGTTGAAGATGTCCCCGGCGGCACCTACGAGCAGTACTTC
abundance: many; d_gene: -; v_gene: TRBV19; j_gene: TRBJ1-6; CDR3aa: CASQPGSSYNSPLHF; CDR3nt: TGTGCCAGTCAGCCGGGGAGCTCCTATAATTCACCCCTCCACTTT
abundance: many; d_gene: TRBD1; v_gene: TRBV5-1; j_gene: TRBJ2-5; CDR3aa: CASSPGDRGGETQYF; CDR3nt: TGCGCCAGCAGCCCGGGGGACAGGGGGGGAGAGACCCAGTACTTC
abundance: many; d_gene: -; v_gene: TRBV30; j_gene: TRBJ2-1; CDR3aa: CAWSRLANEQFF; CDR3nt: TGTGCCTGGAGTCGGCTGGCCAATGAGCAGTTCTTC
abundance: many; d_gene: -; v_gene: TRBV4-2; j_gene: TRBJ2-5; CDR3aa: CASSQEAREETQYF; CDR3nt: TGTGCCAGCAGCCAAGAAGCCCGTGAAGAGACCCAGTACTTC
abundance: few; d_gene: TRBD1; v_gene: TRBV5-1; j_gene: TRBJ2-1; CDR3aa: CASSSHLTGSKQFF; CDR3nt: TGCGCCAGCAGCTCCCACTTGACAGGGAGCAAGCAGTTCTTC
abundance: many; d_gene: -; v_gene: TRBV29-1; j_gene: TRBJ1-1; CDR3aa: CSVGGGNTEAFF; CDR3nt: TGCAGCGTTGGGGGGGGGAACACTGAAGCTTTCTTT
abundance: few; d_gene: -; v_gene: TRBV6-5; j_gene: TRBJ2-7; CDR3aa: CASSYLTGSYEQYF; CDR3nt: TGTGCCAGCAGTTACCTAACCGGTTCCTACGAGCAGTACTTC
abundance: many; d_gene: -; v_gene: TRBV18; j_gene: TRBJ2-7; CDR3aa: CASSPPGKAPYEQYF; CDR3nt: TGTGCCAGCTCACCACCAGGGAAGGCCCCCTACGAGCAGTACTTC
abundance: many; d_gene: TRBD1; v_gene: TRBV5-1; j_gene: TRBJ1-4; CDR3aa: CASSSGQEGEKLFF; CDR3nt: TGCGCCAGCAGCTCAGGACAGGAGGGTGAAAAACTGTTTTTT
abundance: many; d_gene: TRBD2; v_gene: TRBV9; j_gene: TRBJ2-1; CDR3aa: CASSVGLAGAAGYNEQFF; CDR3nt: TGTGCCAGCAGCGTAGGACTAGCGGGAGCTGCCGGGTACAATGAGCAGTTCTTC
abundance: many; d_gene: TRBD1; v_gene: TRBV5-1; j_gene: TRBJ2-3; CDR3aa: CASSLGQGATDTQYF; CDR3nt: TGCGCCAGCAGCCTGGGACAGGGGGCCACAGATACGCAGTATTTT
abundance: many; d_gene: -; v_gene: TRBV28; j_gene: TRBJ2-7; CDR3aa: CASSLSSLLGYEQYF; CDR3nt: TGTGCCAGCAGTTTATCCTCACTGTTGGGCTACGAGCAGTACTTC
abundance: many; d_gene: -; v_gene: TRBV5-4; j_gene: TRBJ2-6; CDR3aa: CASSLVGGKGSGANVLTF; CDR3nt: TGTGCCAGCAGCTTGGTCGGGGGCAAGGGCTCTGGGGCCAACGTCCTGACTTTC
abundance: few; d_gene: -; v_gene: TRBV29-1; j_gene: TRBJ1-1; CDR3aa: CSVEDLGGGSRTEAFF; CDR3nt: TGCAGCGTTGAAGACCTCGGGGGGGGAAGTCGCACTGAAGCTTTCTTT
abundance: -; d_gene: TRBD1; v_gene: TRBV12-3/TRBV12-4; j_gene: TRBJ1-1; CDR3aa: CASSLRTGGTEAFF; CDR3nt: TGTGCCAGCAGTTTGCGGACAGGGGGCACTGAAGCTTTCTTT
abundance: many; d_gene: TRBD1; v_gene: TRBV29-1; j_gene: TRBJ1-1; CDR3aa: CSAGQGNTEAFF; CDR3nt: TGCAGCGCCGGACAGGGGAACACTGAAGCTTTCTTT
abundance: -; d_gene: -; v_gene: TRBV30; j_gene: TRBJ2-6; CDR3aa: CAWNGRLSGANALTF; CDR3nt: TGTGCCTGGAATGGACGTCTCTCTGGGGCCAACGCCCTGACTTTC
abundance: -; d_gene: TRBD1; v_gene: TRBV7-9; j_gene: TRBJ2-1; CDR3aa: CASRTGLDEQFF; CDR3nt: TGTGCCAGCAGGACAGGGTTGGATGAGCAGTTCTTC
abundance: few; d_gene: -; v_gene: TRBV28; j_gene: TRBJ2-7; CDR3aa: CGSRLKTGSYEQYF; CDR3nt: TGTGGCAGCAGGCTCAAAACAGGCTCCTACGAGCAGTACTTC
abundance: many; d_gene: TRBD2; v_gene: TRBV9; j_gene: TRBJ2-3; CDR3aa: CASSASGLDTQYF; CDR3nt: TGTGCCAGCAGCGCTAGCGGACTAGATACGCAGTATTTT
abundance: -; d_gene: -; v_gene: TRBV2; j_gene: TRBJ2-3; CDR3aa: CASTRESTDMQYF; CDR3nt: TGTGCCAGCACGAGGGAGAGCACAGATATGCAGTATTTT
abundance: -; d_gene: TRBD2; v_gene: TRBV2; j_gene: TRBJ2-2; CDR3aa: CASSRGLETGELFF; CDR3nt: TGTGCCAGCAGCCGGGGACTAGAAACCGGGGAGCTGTTTTTT
abundance: many; d_gene: -; v_gene: TRBV27; j_gene: TRBJ2-3; CDR3aa: CASSLLSWGLPTDTQYF; CDR3nt: TGTGCCAGCAGTTTATTGAGTTGGGGACTTCCTACGGATACGCAGTATTTT
abundance: many; d_gene: -; v_gene: TRBV12-5; j_gene: TRBJ1-1; CDR3aa: CASGLPTGGVNTEAFF; CDR3nt: TGTGCTAGTGGTTTACCCACGGGGGGGGTGAACACTGAAGCTTTCTTT
abundance: many; d_gene: -; v_gene: TRBV5-5; j_gene: TRBJ1-6; CDR3aa: CASSARTDSPLHF; CDR3nt: TGTGCCAGCAGCGCTCGGACGGATTCACCCCTCCACTTT
abundance: many; d_gene: -; v_gene: TRBV7-9; j_gene: TRBJ1-6; CDR3aa: CASSLEVESPLHF; CDR3nt: TGTGCCAGCAGCTTAGAGGTAGAATCACCCCTCCACTTT
abundance: many; d_gene: -; v_gene: TRBV28; j_gene: TRBJ2-7; CDR3aa: CASTPGSSYEQYF; CDR3nt: TGTGCCAGCACCCCCGGTTCCTCCTACGAGCAGTACTTC
abundance: many; d_gene: -; v_gene: TRBV6-2/TRBV6-3; j_gene: TRBJ2-7; CDR3aa: CASSYDPQDEQYF; CDR3nt: TGTGCCAGCAGTTACGACCCGCAAGACGAGCAGTACTTC